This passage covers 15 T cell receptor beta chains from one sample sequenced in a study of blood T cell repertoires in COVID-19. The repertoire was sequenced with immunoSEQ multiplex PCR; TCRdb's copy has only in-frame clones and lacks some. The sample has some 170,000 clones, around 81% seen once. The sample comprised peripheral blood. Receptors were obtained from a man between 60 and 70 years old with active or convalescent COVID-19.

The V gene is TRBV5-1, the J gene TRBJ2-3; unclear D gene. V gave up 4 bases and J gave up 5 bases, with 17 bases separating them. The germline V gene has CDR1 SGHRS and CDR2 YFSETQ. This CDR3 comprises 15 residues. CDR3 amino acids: CASSPRPAMLDTQYF. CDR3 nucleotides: TGCGCCAGCAGCCCGAGGCCGGCCATGTTAGATACGCAGTATTTT.

In DNA form, the CDR3 reads TGCGCCAGCAGCGATACAGGGGGCACCGGGGAGCTGTTTTTT. This sequence encodes CASSDTGGTGELFF. The chain is built from TRBV5-1 and TRBJ2-2; 8 bases align to TRBD1. V dropped 4 bases and J dropped 4; count of bases not matched to a gene: 3. This CDR3 region has 14 residues. The germline CDR1 and CDR2 sequences are SGHRS and YFSETQ.

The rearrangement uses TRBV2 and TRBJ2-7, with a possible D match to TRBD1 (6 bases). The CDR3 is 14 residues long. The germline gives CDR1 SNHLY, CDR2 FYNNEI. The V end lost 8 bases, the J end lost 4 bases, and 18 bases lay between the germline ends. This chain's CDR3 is CASEYQGFGYEQYF. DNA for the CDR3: TGTGCCAGCGAGTATCAGGGGTTTGGGTACGAGCAGTACTTC.

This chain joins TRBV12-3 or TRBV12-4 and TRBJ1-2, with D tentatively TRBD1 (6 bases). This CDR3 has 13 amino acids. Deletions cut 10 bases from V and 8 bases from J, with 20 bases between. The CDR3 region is CATALGGAPGYTF. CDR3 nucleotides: TGTGCCACAGCGCTTGGGGGGGCGCCGGGCTACACCTTC.

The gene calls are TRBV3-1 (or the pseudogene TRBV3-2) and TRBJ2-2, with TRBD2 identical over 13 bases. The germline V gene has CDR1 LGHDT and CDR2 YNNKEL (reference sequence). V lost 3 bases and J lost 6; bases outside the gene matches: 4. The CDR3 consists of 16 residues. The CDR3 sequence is CASSHSLAGGPGELFF. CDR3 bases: TGTGCCAGCAGCCATTCACTAGCGGGAGGGCCCGGGGAGCTGTTTTTT.

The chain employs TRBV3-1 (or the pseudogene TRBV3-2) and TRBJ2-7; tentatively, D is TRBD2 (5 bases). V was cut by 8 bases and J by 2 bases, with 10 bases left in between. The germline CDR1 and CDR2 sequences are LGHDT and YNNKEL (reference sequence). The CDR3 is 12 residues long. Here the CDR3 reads CASAGVTYEQYF. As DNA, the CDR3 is TGTGCCAGCGCCGGGGTGACCTACGAGCAGTACTTC.

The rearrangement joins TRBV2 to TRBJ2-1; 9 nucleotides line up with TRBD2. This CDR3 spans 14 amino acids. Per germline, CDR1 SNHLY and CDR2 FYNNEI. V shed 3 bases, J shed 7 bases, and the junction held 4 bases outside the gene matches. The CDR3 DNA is TGTGCCAGCAGTGACACTAGCGGGTCTAATGAGCAGTTCTTC. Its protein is CASSDTSGSNEQFF.

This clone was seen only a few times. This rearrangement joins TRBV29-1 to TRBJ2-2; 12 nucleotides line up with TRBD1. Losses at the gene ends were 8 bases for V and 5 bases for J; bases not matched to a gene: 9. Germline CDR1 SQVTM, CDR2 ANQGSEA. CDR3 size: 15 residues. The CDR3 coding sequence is TGCAGCACCCCGGGACAGGGGGCGCCGACCGGGGAGCTGTTTTTT. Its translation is CSTPGQGAPTGELFF.

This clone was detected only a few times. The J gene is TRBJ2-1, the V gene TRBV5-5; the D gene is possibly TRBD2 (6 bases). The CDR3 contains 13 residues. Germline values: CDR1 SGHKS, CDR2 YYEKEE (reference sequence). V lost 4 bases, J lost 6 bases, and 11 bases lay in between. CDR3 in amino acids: CASSRTTSNEQFF. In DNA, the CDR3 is TGTGCCAGCAGCAGAACGACTAGCAATGAGCAGTTCTTC. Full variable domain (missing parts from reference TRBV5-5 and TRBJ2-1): DAGVTQSPTHLIKTRGQQVTLRCSPISGHKSVSWYQQVLGQGPQFIFQYYEKEERGRGNFPDRFSARQFPNYSSELNVNALLLGDSALYLCASSRTTSNEQFFGPGTRLTVL.

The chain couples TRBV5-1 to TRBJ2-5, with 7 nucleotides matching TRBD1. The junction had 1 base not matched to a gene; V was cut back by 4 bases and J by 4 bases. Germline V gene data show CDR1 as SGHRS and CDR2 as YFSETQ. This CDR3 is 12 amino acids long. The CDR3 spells CASSQGVETQYF. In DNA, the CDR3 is TGCGCCAGCAGCCAGGGGGTAGAGACCCAGTACTTC. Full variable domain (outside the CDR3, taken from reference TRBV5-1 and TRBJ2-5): KAGVTQTPRYLIKTRGQQVTLSCSPISGHRSVSWYQQTPGQGLQFLFEYFSETQRNKGNFPGRFSGRQFSNSRSEMNVSTLELGDSALYLCASSQGVETQYFGPGTRLLVL.

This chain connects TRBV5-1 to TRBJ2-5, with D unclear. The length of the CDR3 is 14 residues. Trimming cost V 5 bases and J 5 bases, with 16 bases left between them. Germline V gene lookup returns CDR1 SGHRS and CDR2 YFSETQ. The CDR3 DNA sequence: TGCGCCAGCAGACCTAATACCGGGTCTGAGACCCAGTACTTC. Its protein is CASRPNTGSETQYF.

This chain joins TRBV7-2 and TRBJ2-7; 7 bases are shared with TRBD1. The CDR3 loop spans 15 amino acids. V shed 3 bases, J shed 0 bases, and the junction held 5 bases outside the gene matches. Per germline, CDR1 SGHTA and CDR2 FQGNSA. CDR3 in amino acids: CASSLGQTSSYEQYF. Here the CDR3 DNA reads TGTGCCAGCAGCTTGGGACAGACCTCCTCCTACGAGCAGTACTTC.

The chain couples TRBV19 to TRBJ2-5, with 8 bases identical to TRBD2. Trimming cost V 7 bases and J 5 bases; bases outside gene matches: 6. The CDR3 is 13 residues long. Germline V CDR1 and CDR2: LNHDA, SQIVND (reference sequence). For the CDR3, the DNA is TGTGCCAGTACCGGGGGGGCAGGGGAGACCCAGTACTTC. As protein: CASTGGAGETQYF.

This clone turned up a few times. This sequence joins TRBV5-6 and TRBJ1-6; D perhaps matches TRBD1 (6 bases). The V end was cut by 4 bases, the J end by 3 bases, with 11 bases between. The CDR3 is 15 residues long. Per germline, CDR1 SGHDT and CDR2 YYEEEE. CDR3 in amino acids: CASSNRELYNSPLHF. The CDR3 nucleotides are TGTGCCAGCAGCAACAGGGAACTCTATAATTCACCCCTCCACTTT. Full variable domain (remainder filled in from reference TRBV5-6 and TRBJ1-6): DAGVTQSPTHLIKTRGQQVTLRCSPKSGHDTVSWYQQALGQGPQFIFQYYEEEERQRGNFPDRFSGHQFPNYSSELNVNALLLGDSALYLCASSNRELYNSPLHFGNGTRLTVT.

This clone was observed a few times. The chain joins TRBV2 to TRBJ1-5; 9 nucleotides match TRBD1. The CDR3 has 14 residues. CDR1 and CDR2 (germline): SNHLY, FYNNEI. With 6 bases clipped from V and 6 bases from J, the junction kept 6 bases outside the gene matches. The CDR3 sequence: CASRGTGFTQPQHF. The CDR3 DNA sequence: TGTGCCAGCAGAGGGACAGGGTTTACTCAGCCCCAGCATTTT.